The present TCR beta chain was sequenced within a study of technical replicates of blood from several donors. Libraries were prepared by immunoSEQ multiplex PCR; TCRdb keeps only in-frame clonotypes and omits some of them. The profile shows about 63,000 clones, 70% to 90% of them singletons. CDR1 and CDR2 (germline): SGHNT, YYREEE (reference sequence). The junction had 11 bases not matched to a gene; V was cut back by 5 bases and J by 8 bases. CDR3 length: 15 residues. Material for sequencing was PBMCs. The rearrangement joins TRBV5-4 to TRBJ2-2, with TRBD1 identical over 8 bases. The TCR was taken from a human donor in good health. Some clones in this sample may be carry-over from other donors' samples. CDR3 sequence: CASRWLGQGLGELFF. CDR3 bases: TGTGCCAGCAGGTGGCTAGGACAGGGTTTGGGGGAGCTGTTTTTT.